One T cell receptor beta chain is described in this entry. The antigen is unknown. This sample is part of a study of OX40 agonist ivuxolimab in advanced cancers. Study-level background: Eligibility rules accepted prior anti-PD-1, anti-PD-L1 or anti-CTLA-4 therapy, and around 40% had some.

Generated by immunoSEQ multiplex PCR, the TCRdb table keeps only in-frame clones and is missing some. The data hold around 22,000 clones, with roughly 81% observed a single time. General observations from the study: The study found that CD8+ T cells averaged more expanded clones than CD4+. The authors also found low normalized T-cell clonal expansion in some nonresponders.

Sequencing used CD4+ or CD8+ T cells sorted from blood, obtained in a trial of the OX40 agonist ivuxolimab. The TCR sequence derives from an adult with an advanced solid tumor such as melanoma, head and neck, liver or kidney cancer.

The CDR3, as DNA: TGCGCCAGCAGCCCGGGACAGGGTGGCAATGAGCAGTTCTTC. Translating gives CASSPGQGGNEQFF. The chain has TRBV10-1 and TRBJ2-1; 9 bases align to TRBD1. The ends lost 6 bases at V and 6 bases at J; junction bases unmatched: 6. CDR3 length: 14 amino acids. Per germline, CDR1 WNHNN and CDR2 SYGVQD (reference sequence).